This T cell receptor (beta chain) originates from a study of blood T cell repertoires in COVID-19. Study details: The origin of the acute and convalescent COVID-19 samples was the United States, Italy and Spain. In each case, the material was cDNA or gDNA derived from T cells, B-cell-depleted T cells, or PBMCs.

Looked up from germline, CDR1 is MNHEY and CDR2 is SMNVEV (reference sequence). With 4 bases removed from V and 2 bases from J, the gap between germline ends came to 12 bases. There are 14 residues in the CDR3. Original methodology: Estimation of nucleated cell counts was performed using reference gene primer amplification. Some clones are missing from TCRdb's copy, which holds only in-frame ones; the method was immunoSEQ multiplex PCR. V and J calls and clone size follow that table, whereas D and trimming were derived from the DNA. Of 200,000 to 250,000 clones in the sample, 65% to 85% were seen once.

The chain combines TRBV27 with TRBJ2-7; possibly TRBD2 for D (5 bases). This TCR was sampled from a human donor in a cohort sampled during active COVID-19. Material for sequencing was peripheral blood. The CDR3 protein is CASSSDPGAYEQYF. The DNA of the CDR3 is TGTGCCAGCAGTTCGGACCCCGGGGCCTACGAGCAGTACTTC.